This TCR beta chain was observed in a study of blood T cell repertoires in COVID-19. The CDR3 is 13 residues long. Trimming shortened V by 5 bases and J by 5 bases, and 12 bases separated the two germline ends. In germline, CDR1 is MNHEY, CDR2 SVGEGT. The authors' processing: Reference gene primers were amplified, and this amplification served to estimate nucleated cell counts. TCRdb's table, derived via immunoSEQ multiplex PCR, lists solely in-frame clones and lacks some. V, J and clone size were drawn from that table, and D and trimming were deduced from the DNA. The sample has 250,000 to 350,000 clones; roughly 90% are singletons.

The receptor was derived from a man aged 18 to 29 who had recovered from COVID-19. This rearrangement joins TRBV6-2 or TRBV6-3 to TRBJ1-1; D is possibly TRBD1 (5 bases). Sequenced: peripheral blood. For the CDR3, the DNA is TGTGCCAGCAGTCCCGGGACTTTAACTGAAGCTTTCTTT. It is translated as CASSPGTLTEAFF.